The present T cell receptor beta chain was sequenced within a study of metastatic and nonmetastatic thyroid tumors. Study context: Blood and tumor or nodule tissue repertoires from malignant and benign thyroid patients were compared.

Patients underwent thyroid surgery, and none had received any treatment before it. The CDR3 has 15 residues. V was clipped by 5 bases and J by 2 bases, with 13 bases between them. Germline CDR1 reads SGHTA; CDR2 reads FQGNSA. Regarding the study as a whole: Across blood and tumor, TCR beta diversity in malignant thyroid tumors was reportedly significantly higher than in benign nodules.

Per the original methods: What underpinned the distant-metastasis classifier for papillary thyroid cancer was the set of CDR3 differences across clinicopathological groups. MiXCR was used by TCRdb to re-call the PCR reads. The V and J calls follow TCRdb's processing rather than the paper's. The table records tens of thousands of clones, roughly 13% of them present only once. This clone was observed at least ten times. The antigen is not known. The V and J genes are TRBV7-2 and TRBJ1-3; D is perhaps TRBD1 (5 bases). Sequencing was done on a sample of blood. The TCR was taken from a female donor with papillary thyroid cancer or a benign thyroid nodule (not recorded which). Some clones in this sample may be carry-over from other donors' samples. The CDR3 region has the DNA TGTGCCAGCAGCCCCTGGATGGGGGCTGGAAACACCATATATTTT. Translating gives CASSPWMGAGNTIYF. Complete variable domain (other parts from reference TRBV7-2 and TRBJ1-3): GAGVSQSPSNKVTEKGKDVELRCDPISGHTALYWYRQSLGQGLEFLIYFQGNSAPDKSGLPSDRFSAERTGGSVSTLTIQRTQQEDSAVYLCASSPWMGAGNTIYFGEGSWLTVV.